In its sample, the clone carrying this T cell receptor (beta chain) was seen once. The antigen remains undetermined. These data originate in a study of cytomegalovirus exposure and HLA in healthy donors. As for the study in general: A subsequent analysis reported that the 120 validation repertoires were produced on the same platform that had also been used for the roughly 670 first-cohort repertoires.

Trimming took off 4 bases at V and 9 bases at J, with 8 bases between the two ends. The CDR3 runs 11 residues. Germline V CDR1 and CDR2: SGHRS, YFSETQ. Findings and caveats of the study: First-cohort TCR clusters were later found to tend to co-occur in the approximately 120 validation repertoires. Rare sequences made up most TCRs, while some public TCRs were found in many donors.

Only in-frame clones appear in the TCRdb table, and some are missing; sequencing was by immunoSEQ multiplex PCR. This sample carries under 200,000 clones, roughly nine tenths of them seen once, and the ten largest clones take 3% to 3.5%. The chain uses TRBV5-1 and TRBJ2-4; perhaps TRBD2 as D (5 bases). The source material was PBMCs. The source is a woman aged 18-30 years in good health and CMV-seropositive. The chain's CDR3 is CASSASGIQYF. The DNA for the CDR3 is TGCGCCAGCAGCGCCAGCGGCATTCAGTACTTC.